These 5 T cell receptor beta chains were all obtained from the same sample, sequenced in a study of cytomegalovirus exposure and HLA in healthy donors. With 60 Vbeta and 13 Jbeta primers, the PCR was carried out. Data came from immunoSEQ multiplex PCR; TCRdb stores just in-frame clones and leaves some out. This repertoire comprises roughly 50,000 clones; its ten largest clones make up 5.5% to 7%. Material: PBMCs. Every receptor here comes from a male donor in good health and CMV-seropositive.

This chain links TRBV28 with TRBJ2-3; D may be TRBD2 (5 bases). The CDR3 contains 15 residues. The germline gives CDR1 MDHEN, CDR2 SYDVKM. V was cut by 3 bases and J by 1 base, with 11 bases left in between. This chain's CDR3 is CASSFPAEGTDTQYF. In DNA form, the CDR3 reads TGTGCCAGCAGTTTTCCGGCGGAGGGCACAGATACGCAGTATTTT.

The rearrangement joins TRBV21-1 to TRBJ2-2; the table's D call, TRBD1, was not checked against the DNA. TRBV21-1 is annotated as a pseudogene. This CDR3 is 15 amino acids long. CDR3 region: CASSKQGVYTGELFF. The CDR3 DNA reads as TGTGCCAGCAGCAAACAGGGGGTGTACACCGGGGAGCTGTTTTTT.

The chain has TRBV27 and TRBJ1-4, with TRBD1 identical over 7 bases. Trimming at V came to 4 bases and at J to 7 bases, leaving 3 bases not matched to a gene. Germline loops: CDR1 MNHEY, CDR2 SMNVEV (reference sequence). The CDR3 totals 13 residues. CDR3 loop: CASSSRGFEKLFF. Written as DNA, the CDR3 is TGTGCCAGCAGTTCCAGGGGGTTTGAAAAACTGTTTTTT.

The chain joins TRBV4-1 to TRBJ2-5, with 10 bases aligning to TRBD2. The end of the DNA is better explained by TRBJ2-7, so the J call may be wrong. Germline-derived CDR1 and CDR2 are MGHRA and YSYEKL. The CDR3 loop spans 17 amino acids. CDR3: CASSQESGLAVFYEQYF. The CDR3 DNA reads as TGCGCCAGCAGCCAAGAATCAGGACTAGCGGTTTTTTACGAGCAGTACTTC.

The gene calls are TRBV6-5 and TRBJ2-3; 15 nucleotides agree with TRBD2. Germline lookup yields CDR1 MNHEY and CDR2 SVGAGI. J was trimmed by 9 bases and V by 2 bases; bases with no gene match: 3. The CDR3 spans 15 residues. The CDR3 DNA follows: TGTGCCAGCAGTTACGGACTAGCGGGGGGGATCACGCAGTATTTT. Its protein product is CASSYGLAGGITQYF.